This T cell receptor (beta chain) is drawn from a study of cytomegalovirus exposure and HLA in healthy donors. The study, taken as a whole, reports: Through in vitro validation, a few CMV-associated chains were shown to be specific for CMV antigens. Later findings reportedly placed an Asian-associated ancestry cluster below the approximately 670-donor mean for N-insertions. In a later analysis, HLA-associated TCR beta chains were more clonally expanded than equally common others. Productive status was seen about 90% or about 30% of the time for most TCR beta V segments in an earlier analysis.

Only a few counts were recorded for this clone. The antigen is unknown. Germline V gene data show CDR1 as SGDLS and CDR2 as YYNGEE. V lost 0 bases, J lost 5 bases, and 12 bases lay in between. The CDR3 runs to 16 residues. The study ran its PCR with 60 Vbeta and 13 Jbeta primers. Here immunoSEQ multiplex PCR was the method, and the copy in TCRdb shows in-frame clones only, minus some. In the table there are 100,000 or so clones, 65% to 80% of which are singletons. This clonotype was sampled from a woman between 40 and 55 years old in good health and CMV-seronegative. The sample was PBMCs. The chain carries TRBV9 and TRBJ1-6; D is unresolved. This CDR3 is CASSVDSGYNNSPLHF. Here the CDR3 DNA reads TGTGCCAGCAGCGTAGATTCGGGTTATAATAATTCACCCCTCCACTTT.